This entry features one T cell receptor (beta chain) sequence. V lost 8 bases, J lost 1 base, and 20 bases lay in between. The CDR3 sequence is 16 residues long. CDR1 is SNHLY, CDR2 FYNNEI, per germline. This entry comes from a study of blood T cell repertoires in COVID-19. Turning to the study itself: From T cells, B-cell-depleted T cells, or PBMCs came the material, which was cDNA or gDNA.

Sequenced by immunoSEQ multiplex PCR; TCRdb stores in-frame clones only, minus some. The data hold under 300,000 clones, with 70% to 80% observed a single time. The source is a woman of 80 years or more with acute or convalescent COVID-19. J is TRBJ1-1 and V is TRBV2, with D tentatively TRBD1 (5 bases). Material for sequencing was peripheral blood. CDR3 nucleotide sequence: TGTGCCAGCCTGCGGAGGGGTGGCTCCGGGAACACTGAAGCTTTCTTT. This codes for CASLRRGGSGNTEAFF.